This T cell receptor (beta chain) was found in a study of blood T cell repertoires in COVID-19. What the recovered Cohort 3 donors had was two negative PCRs, clearance, or symptom resolution. The V gene lost 2 bases and the J gene lost 6 bases, with 13 bases spanning the gap. The CDR3 sequence is 14 residues long. Germline V CDR1 and CDR2: MNHEY, SVGEGT. Here immunoSEQ multiplex PCR was the method, and the copy in TCRdb shows in-frame clones only, minus some. The repertoire has under 300,000 clones, roughly 89% of them found once; the top ten carry 1.7%. The TCR originated in a woman in her 40s who had recovered from COVID-19. The sequencing sample was made of PBMCs or T cells enriched from blood (not recorded which). The rearrangement joins TRBV6-2 or TRBV6-3 to TRBJ1-2; D is unclear. CDR3 sequence reads: CASSYKGDYDGYTF. The CDR3, as DNA: TGTGCCAGCAGTTACAAGGGTGACTACGATGGCTACACCTTC.